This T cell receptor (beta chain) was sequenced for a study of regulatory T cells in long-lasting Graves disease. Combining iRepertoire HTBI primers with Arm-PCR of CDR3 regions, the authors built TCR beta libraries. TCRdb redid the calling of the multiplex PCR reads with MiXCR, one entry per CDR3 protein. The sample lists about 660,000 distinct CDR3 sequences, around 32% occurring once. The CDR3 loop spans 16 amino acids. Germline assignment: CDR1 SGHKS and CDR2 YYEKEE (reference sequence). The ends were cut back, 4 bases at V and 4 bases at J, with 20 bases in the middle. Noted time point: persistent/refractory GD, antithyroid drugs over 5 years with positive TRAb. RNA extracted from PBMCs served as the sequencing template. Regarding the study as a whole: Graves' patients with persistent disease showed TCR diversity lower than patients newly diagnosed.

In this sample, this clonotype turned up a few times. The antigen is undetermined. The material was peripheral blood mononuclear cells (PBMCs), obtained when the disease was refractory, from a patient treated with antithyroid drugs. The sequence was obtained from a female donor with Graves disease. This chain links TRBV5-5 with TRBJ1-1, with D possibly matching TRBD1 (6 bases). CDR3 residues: CASSLSGRGPVTEAFF. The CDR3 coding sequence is TGTGCCAGCAGCCTCTCCGGTCGGGGGCCGGTCACTGAAGCTTTCTTT.